The entry that follows covers one T cell receptor beta chain sequence. No T-cell subset sorting was done; bone marrow was analyzed in bulk. CDR3 length: 12 amino acids. V lost 4 bases to trimming and J lost 2 bases, with 6 bases between them. Germline V gene data show CDR1 as LNHNV and CDR2 as YYDKDF (reference sequence). The data belong to a study of hypomethylating agent response in myelodysplastic syndrome. Study-level background: Response meant complete response or hematologic improvement; all other patients were non-responders.

Survey resolution used two replicates of roughly 200 ng, totaling around 400 ng DNA. Original handling: VDJdb flagged under 2% of over 150,000 unique clonotypes as previously reported viral-epitope-specific. Data came from immunoSEQ multiplex PCR; TCRdb stores just in-frame clones and leaves some out. V, J and clone size derive from that table, while D and trimming were established from the DNA sequence. The sample holds several thousand clones, around 90% seen once. This receptor was taken from a human donor with myelodysplastic syndrome. Material: bone marrow, obtained before or after starting hypomethylating agent treatment for myelodysplastic syndrome (not recorded which). V is TRBV15 and J is TRBJ2-7; D not certain. The CDR3 sequence: CATSNRTYEQYF. DNA for the CDR3: TGTGCCACCAGCAATCGCACCTACGAGCAGTACTTC. Together with reference TRBV15 and TRBJ2-7, the CDR3 gives the full variable domain: DAMVIQNPRYQVTQFGKPVTLSCSQTLNHNVMYWYQQKSSQAPKLLFHYYDKDFNNEADTPDNFQSRRPNTSFCFLDIRSPGLGDTAMYLCATSNRTYEQYFGPGTRLTVT.